This T cell receptor (beta chain) was retrieved from a study of graft-versus-host responses after intestinal transplantation. The overall study: Each recipient received anti-thymocyte globulin induction, then tacrolimus and steroids for about three years.

Details on this clone: The target antigen is unknown.

Clones were sequenced by immunoSEQ multiplex PCR, and TCRdb holds only the in-frame ones, with some missing. Among some 110,000 clones, 90% were seen once, and the ten largest hold roughly 0.2%. CDR3 size: 16 residues. CDR1 LNHDA and CDR2 SQIVND come from the germline V gene (reference sequence). V lost 10 bases and J lost 1, with 19 bases in between. The sequence was obtained from a human donor who received an intestinal transplant. The chain couples TRBV19 to TRBJ2-2; possible D gene TRBD1, 6 bases. The source material was unstimulated CD4+ T cells sorted from spleen or lymph node cells, sampled before intestinal transplant. CDR3 nucleotides: TGTGCCACTAAGGGGAACAGGGTCCGGAACACCGGGGAGCTGTTTTTT. As protein: CATKGNRVRNTGELFF.